This T cell receptor (beta chain) emerged from a study of CD8+CD57+ T cells in acquired aplastic anemia. The use of genomic DNA as template underpinned the TCR beta VDJ and CDR3 profiling. Via MiXCR, TCRdb re-called the reads, giving one row per CDR3 protein. The table lists under 250,000 distinct CDR3 sequences, around 46% of them singletons. This clonotype has a handful of counts. The germline gives CDR1 LNHNV, CDR2 YYDKDF (reference sequence). The CDR3 sequence is 16 residues long. Trimming took off 4 bases at V and 8 bases at J, with 18 bases between the two ends. The sequenced patients had an expansion of CD8+CD57+ cells seen by flow cytometry.

The sequenced sample consisted of sorted CD4+, CD8+, or CD8+CD57+ T cells (not recorded which) from PBMCs. This clonotype was sampled from a human donor with aplastic anemia. The V and J genes are TRBV15 and TRBJ1-6; a possible D gene is TRBD1 (5 bases). The CDR3 loop reads CATSTDNTGHYSPLHF. CDR3 coding DNA: TGTGCCACCAGCACAGATAACACAGGACATTATTCACCCCTCCACTTT.